The 3 T cell receptor beta chains reported below all come from one sample, sequenced in a study of blood T cell dynamics during melanoma immunotherapy. Time point specified: pre-treatment baseline. The method was immunoSEQ multiplex PCR; TCRdb's version includes in-frame clones alone and lacks a portion of them. The sample includes fewer than 25,000 clones, under 90% of them seen just once. This specimen was blood, taken from a patient treated with checkpoint blockade. These receptors came from a human donor with melanoma.

The gene calls are TRBV11-2 and TRBJ2-3; the D gene could be TRBD1 or TRBD2 (6 bases each). Germline CDR1 is SGHAT and CDR2 is FQNNGV. V was trimmed by 6 bases and J by 7 bases, leaving 23 bases between them. This CDR3 is 16 amino acids long. The CDR3 nucleotides are TGTGCCAGCAGTAGGCTGGTCAGGGGAGGTCCAAATACGCAGTATTTT. Protein product: CASSRLVRGGPNTQYF.

This chain uses TRBV13 with TRBJ2-7; D unresolved. Germline V gives CDR1 PRHDT, CDR2 FYEKMQ (reference sequence). This CDR3 is 13 amino acids long. Trimming took 0 bases from V and 8 from J, leaving 11 bases between them. In DNA, the CDR3 is TGTGCCAGCAGCTTAGGGGATTTTACGAAGCAGTACTTC. Its protein is CASSLGDFTKQYF.

The chain recombines TRBV15 with TRBJ2-1; perhaps TRBD1 as D (6 bases). Germline lookup yields CDR1 LNHNV and CDR2 YYDKDF (reference sequence). This CDR3 spans 13 amino acids. The V end was cut by 3 bases, the J end by 9 bases, with 12 bases between. DNA of the CDR3: TGTGCCACCAGCAGGGTAGGGGGTAGTGAGCAGTTCTTC. Protein product: CATSRVGGSEQFF.